The 29 T cell receptor beta chains in this list originate from one sample, sequenced in a study of post-analysis software for immune sequencing data. Notes on the study in general: Five or six TRBV segments, TRBV5-6, TRBV5-1 and TRBV20-1 among them, were found more frequent in patients than controls.

TCR beta libraries were prepared from cDNA with unique molecular identifiers. Via MiXCR, TCRdb re-called the PCR reads, giving one row per CDR3 protein. The table has some 450,000 distinct CDR3 sequences, roughly 45% seen once. The antigens these receptors bind are not known. Sequencing used blood. The receptor source for this set is a girl between 10 and 17 years old with multiple sclerosis.

V gene TRBV10-3 combines with J gene TRBJ2-3; D is possibly TRBD2 (5 bases). This CDR3 is 14 amino acids long. CDR1 and CDR2 from the germline V gene are ENHRY and SYGVKD. V was trimmed by 5 bases and J by 3 bases, leaving 12 bases between them. The CDR3: CAISSGSLTDTQYF. DNA of the CDR3: TGTGCCATCAGTAGCGGCAGTTTAACAGATACGCAGTATTTT.

The chain couples TRBV28 to TRBJ1-4, with 10 nucleotides matching TRBD1. Germline lookup yields CDR1 MDHEN and CDR2 SYDVKM. V shed 5 bases and J 7 bases; nucleotides not matched to a gene: 10. The CDR3 length is 16 residues. The CDR3 sequence: CASSTPWTGGFEKLFF. DNA of the CDR3: TGTGCCAGCAGTACTCCTTGGACAGGGGGGTTTGAAAAACTGTTTTTT.

This clonotype has only a few counts. This sequence joins TRBV25-1 and TRBJ2-7; TRBD2 might be the D (5 bases). Germline V lookup: CDR1 MGHDK, CDR2 SYGVNS. This CDR3 spans 14 amino acids. V lost 0 bases to trimming and J lost 5 bases, with 11 bases between them. The CDR3 DNA reads as TGTGCCAGCAGTGAATATGGAGGTTCCCACGAGCAGTACTTC. This sequence encodes CASSEYGGSHEQYF.

This clonotype was recorded at least ten times. The V and J genes are TRBV29-1 and TRBJ2-5; 14 bases fit TRBD2. Germline CDR1 reads SQVTM; CDR2 reads ANQGSEA. The CDR3 is made up of 15 amino acids. Trimming at V came to 6 bases and at J to 3 bases, leaving 6 bases not matched to a gene. This CDR3 is CSVAGTSGGEETQYF. In nucleotides, the CDR3 is TGCAGCGTCGCCGGGACTAGCGGGGGAGAAGAGACCCAGTACTTC.

The rearrangement uses TRBV7-8 and TRBJ2-7; D perhaps matches TRBD2 (5 bases). The V gene lost 1 base and the J gene lost 1 base, with 11 bases spanning the gap. The CDR3 contains 15 residues. The V gene's germline CDR1 is SGHVS and CDR2 FQNEAQ. CDR3 protein: CASSLDGLRSYEQYF. The CDR3 bases are TGTGCCAGCAGCTTAGACGGACTTCGATCCTACGAGCAGTACTTC.

This chain connects TRBV9 to TRBJ1-2; 7 bases align to TRBD1. This CDR3 is built from 15 residues. V shed 4 bases and J 3 bases; nucleotides not matched to a gene: 9. Germline V gene data show CDR1 as SGDLS and CDR2 as YYNGEE. CDR3 DNA sequence: TGTGCCAGCAGCTTAGGGGGCGCCTCCGACTATGGCTACACCTTC. Protein product: CASSLGGASDYGYTF.

This chain links TRBV20-1 with TRBJ2-3; 10 bases are shared with TRBD2. CDR1 and CDR2 (germline): DFQATT, SNEGSKA (reference sequence). Trimming took 3 bases from V and 3 from J; bases not matched to a gene: 3. The CDR3 extends over 14 amino acids. In DNA, the CDR3 is TGCAGTGCTAGTCCTAGCGGGAGAACAGATACGCAGTATTTT. It is translated as CSASPSGRTDTQYF.

This clonotype was counted only a few times. This chain uses TRBV20-1 with TRBJ1-2; TRBD1 might be the D (6 bases). Trimming stripped 7 bases from V and 7 bases from J, with 16 bases between. The CDR3 covers 12 residues. Germline V gives CDR1 DFQATT, CDR2 SNEGSKA (reference sequence). Here the CDR3 reads CSGRRGVVGYTF. Here the CDR3 DNA reads TGCAGTGGACGTAGGGGGGTAGTTGGCTACACCTTC.

Only a few counts were recorded for this clonotype. This rearrangement joins TRBV4-3 to TRBJ2-7; D may be TRBD2 (6 bases). The CDR3 contains 17 residues. V was shortened by 2 bases and J by 0 bases, with 17 bases between the two germline ends. CDR1 LGHNA and CDR2 YSLEER come from the germline V gene. CDR3 bases: TGCGCCAGCAGCCAATTTAATGACGGGAGAAGCTCCTACGAGCAGTACTTC. It translates to CASSQFNDGRSSYEQYF.

This rearrangement joins TRBV6-5 to TRBJ1-2; weak D call: TRBD1 (5 bases). The V gene's germline CDR1 is MNHEY and CDR2 SVGAGI. CDR3 length: 17 amino acids. V was shortened by 0 bases and J by 3 bases, with 17 bases between the two germline ends. In DNA form, the CDR3 reads TGTGCCAGCAGTTACTCAGTTATTATCGGGGCAGACTATGGCTACACCTTC. It translates to CASSYSVIIGADYGYTF.

The chain carries TRBV28 and TRBJ2-6; D ambiguous. V was trimmed by 5 bases and J by 1 base, leaving 9 bases between them. The CDR3 spans 15 residues. The germline CDR1 and CDR2 sequences are MDHEN and SYDVKM. The CDR3, as DNA: TGTGCCAGCAGTCTTTACAGTTCTGGGGCCAACGTCCTGACTTTC. Amino acid sequence: CASSLYSSGANVLTF.

This clonotype was detected only a few times. The chain is built from TRBV4-1 and TRBJ2-3; D is perhaps TRBD1 (6 bases). CDR1 is MGHRA and CDR2 is YSYEKL in the germline V gene. CDR3 length: 16 amino acids. The V end lost 2 bases, the J end lost 3 bases, and 15 bases lay between the germline ends. This chain's CDR3 is CASSQSLQGLTDTQYF. The CDR3 DNA is TGCGCCAGCAGCCAATCCCTTCAGGGGTTGACAGATACGCAGTATTTT.

A few counts support this clonotype. The chain couples TRBV6-5 to TRBJ2-7; 7 nucleotides line up with TRBD2. This CDR3 contains 14 residues. Germline trimming cut 10 bases from V and 1 base from J; bases unmatched to any gene: 10. Germline V gives CDR1 MNHEY, CDR2 SVGAGI. The CDR3: CATALGGLSYEQYF. The CDR3 bases are TGTGCCACCGCGCTGGGAGGGTTATCCTACGAGCAGTACTTC.

The gene calls are TRBV12-5 and TRBJ2-1; the D is unclear. CDR3 length: 13 amino acids. Germline CDR1 reads LGHNT; CDR2 reads FRNRAP. V lost 1 base, J lost 9 bases, and 10 bases lay in between. In DNA, the CDR3 is TGTGCTAGTGGTTTGGACGCGGTTGGTGAGCAGTTCTTC. It specifies CASGLDAVGEQFF.

V gene TRBV5-1 combines with J gene TRBJ2-3; TRBD2 agrees at 11 bases. Germline V gives CDR1 SGHRS, CDR2 YFSETQ. This CDR3 is 16 amino acids long. The ends lost 0 bases at V and 5 bases at J; junction bases unmatched: 5. As DNA, the CDR3 is TGCGCCAGCAGCTTGGCTCTAGCGGGAGGAATAGATACGCAGTATTTT. Amino acids: CASSLALAGGIDTQYF.

The rearrangement joins TRBV11-3 to TRBJ2-5; possible D gene TRBD2, 6 bases. CDR1 SGHNT and CDR2 YENEEA come from the germline V gene. V lost 5 bases, J lost 5 bases, and 18 bases lay in between. CDR3 length: 15 residues. The CDR3 is CASSAGTGLGETQYF. The CDR3 DNA reads TGTGCCAGCAGCGCCGGGACTGGGCTGGGGGAGACCCAGTACTTC.

This clonotype was observed a handful of times. This chain links TRBV10-3 with TRBJ2-7; perhaps D is TRBD1 or TRBD2 (5 bases each). The CDR3 is 15 amino acids. The V and J ends lost 6 bases and 0 bases respectively, with 15 bases between them. Per the germline V gene, CDR1 is ENHRY and CDR2 is SYGVKD. In DNA, the CDR3 is TGTGCCATCAGGGGGGACGGAGACCCCTCCTACGAGCAGTACTTC. As protein: CAIRGDGDPSYEQYF.

This clonotype was observed a handful of times. The rearrangement joins TRBV20-1 to TRBJ2-7; D could derive from TRBD1 or TRBD2 (6 bases each). CDR1 and CDR2 (germline): DFQATT, SNEGSKA (reference sequence). The CDR3 is 15 amino acids. The CDR3 sequence: CSQASGDSSTYEQYF. The CDR3 region has the DNA TGCAGCCAGGCTTCAGGGGACTCTTCAACCTACGAGCAGTACTTC.

CDR3 sequence (DNA): TGCGCCAGCAGCCAAGTCACAGTCATGAACACTGAAGCTTTCTTT. This codes for CASSQVTVMNTEAFF. J is TRBJ1-1 and V is TRBV4-1, with unresolved D. The V gene's germline CDR1 is MGHRA and CDR2 YSYEKL. The CDR3 is 15 amino acids. Deletions cut 1 base from V and 0 bases from J, with 9 bases between.

The chain is built from TRBV29-1 and TRBJ2-2; TRBD1 is a possible D gene (6 bases). The CDR3 extends over 12 amino acids. Trimming stripped 5 bases from V and 3 bases from J, with 7 bases between. Germline V gives CDR1 SQVTM, CDR2 ANQGSEA. The CDR3 sequence is CSVWGHTGELFF. The CDR3 nucleotides are TGCAGCGTTTGGGGGCACACCGGGGAGCTGTTTTTT.

This clonotype was seen a few times. The chain has TRBV2 and TRBJ1-5, with TRBD1 matching over 7 bases. CDR1 is SNHLY and CDR2 is FYNNEI in the germline V gene. There are 14 residues in the CDR3. Losses at the gene ends were 5 bases for V and 3 bases for J; bases not matched to a gene: 4. CDR3 residues: CASSLDRDNQPQHF. The CDR3 DNA reads as TGTGCCAGCAGTCTAGACAGGGACAATCAGCCCCAGCATTTT.

V usage is TRBV29-1 and J usage is TRBJ2-1; no firm D call. This CDR3 contains 14 residues. The V and J ends lost 2 bases and 9 bases respectively, with 17 bases between them. Germline V CDR1 and CDR2: SQVTM, ANQGSEA. In DNA form, the CDR3 reads TGCAGCGTTGAAAAAGACCCGCGCAGCAGTGAGCAGTTCTTC. Its protein is CSVEKDPRSSEQFF.

The chain couples TRBV5-1 to TRBJ2-7, with 10 positions matching TRBD2. The CDR3 consists of 15 residues. V lost 4 bases and J lost 5; bases outside the gene matches: 9. CDR1 is SGHRS and CDR2 is YFSETQ in the germline V gene. This CDR3 is CASSPGPSGSNEQYF. DNA of the CDR3: TGCGCCAGCAGCCCAGGGCCTAGCGGGAGTAACGAGCAGTACTTC.

In its sample, this clonotype was seen a few times. The chain is built from TRBV9 and TRBJ2-3; TRBD2 might be the D (8 bases). The CDR3 contains 15 residues. The V and J ends lost 4 bases and 4 bases respectively, with 16 bases between them. The germline gives CDR1 SGDLS, CDR2 YYNGEE. This CDR3 reads CASSPGGTSADTQYF. The CDR3 coding sequence is TGTGCCAGCAGCCCAGGGGGGACTAGTGCAGATACGCAGTATTTT. Full variable domain (outside the CDR3, taken from reference TRBV9 and TRBJ2-3): DSGVTQTPKHLITATGQRVTLRCSPRSGDLSVYWYQQSLDQGLQFLIQYYNGEERAKGNILERFSAQQFPDLHSELNLSSLELGDSALYFCASSPGGTSADTQYFGPGTRLTVL.

The chain links TRBV28 to TRBJ1-5; D ambiguous. V was cut by 2 bases and J by 5 bases, with 7 bases left in between. CDR1 and CDR2 from the germline V gene are MDHEN and SYDVKM. This CDR3 spans 13 amino acids. CDR3 residues: CASSLMSDQPQHF. CDR3 bases: TGTGCCAGCAGTTTAATGTCAGATCAGCCCCAGCATTTT. Full variable domain (remainder filled in from reference TRBV28 and TRBJ1-5): DVKVTQSSRYLVKRTGEKVFLECVQDMDHENMFWYRQDPGLGLRLIYFSYDVKMKEKGDIPEGYSVSREKKERFSLILESASTNQTSMYLCASSLMSDQPQHFGDGTRLSIL.

This clonotype was counted only a few times. The chain has TRBV15 and TRBJ2-3; D tentatively fits TRBD1 or TRBD2 (5 bases each). CDR1 and CDR2 from the germline V gene are LNHNV and YYDKDF (reference sequence). V shed 2 bases and J shed 1 base, with 7 bases lying between them. The CDR3 extends over 14 amino acids. The CDR3 is CATSRRGGTDTQYF. The CDR3 coding sequence is TGTGCCACCAGCAGAAGAGGGGGCACAGATACGCAGTATTTT.

The chain recombines TRBV27 with TRBJ2-3; 7 nucleotides agree with TRBD2. Germline V gene data show CDR1 as MNHEY and CDR2 as SMNVEV (reference sequence). Trimming removed 5 bases from V and 5 bases from J; junction bases left unmatched: 19. The CDR3 is 18 residues long. CDR3: CASSPRGRAGARGDTQYF. The CDR3 DNA is TGTGCCAGCAGTCCGAGGGGAAGGGCGGGAGCCCGGGGAGATACGCAGTATTTT.

This rearrangement joins TRBV4-2 to TRBJ2-3; D is perhaps TRBD1 or TRBD2 (5 bases each). Trimming stripped 0 bases from V and 2 bases from J, with 9 bases between. The germline V gene encodes CDR1 LGHNA and CDR2 YNFKEQ. CDR3 size: 15 residues. The CDR3 protein is CASSQDFGTTDTQYF. The CDR3 coding sequence is TGTGCCAGCAGCCAAGACTTTGGGACCACAGATACGCAGTATTTT.

This clonotype was detected ten times or more. The chain combines TRBV13 with TRBJ2-7, with D possibly matching TRBD1 (5 bases). Trimming pared 0 bases from V and 6 bases from J, leaving 12 bases between. The CDR3 runs 14 residues. Germline CDR1 PRHDT, CDR2 FYEKMQ (reference sequence). The CDR3 reads CASSLGPQGSEQYF. The CDR3 region has the DNA TGTGCCAGCAGCTTAGGCCCCCAGGGCAGCGAGCAGTACTTC.